This is a list of T cell receptor beta chains from one sample in a study of blood T cells in healthy people across ages. TCRdb recomputed calls from the 5' RACE reads with MiXCR, one row per CDR3 protein. This table holds about 1.5 million distinct CDR3 sequences, roughly 43% found once. Material: blood. The receptors were gathered from a young woman in good health. CDR3s include the opening cysteine and the closing phenylalanine or tryptophan. D genes are given only for firm matches.

V gene	D gene	J gene	CDR3 protein
TRBV6-1	TRBD2	TRBJ2-1	CASRFAGGFNEQFF
TRBV25-1	NA	TRBJ2-7	CASSDITEHEQYF
TRBV7-9	NA	TRBJ2-3	CASRPFGWEDTQYF
TRBV18	NA	TRBJ1-5	CASSRLVVRGANQPQHF
TRBV7-2	NA	TRBJ2-7	CASSNPNSAEQYF
TRBV20-1	TRBD1	TRBJ1-1	CSAVDRGRISAFF
TRBV5-1	NA	NA	CAGSLGRDAYEQYF
TRBV21-1	NA	TRBJ1-4	CASEGSGEKLFF
TRBV6-1	NA	TRBJ2-2	CASSYSMELFF
TRBV12-3/TRBV12-4	NA	TRBJ1-2	CASSFHSIYGYTF
TRBV12-3/TRBV12-4	NA	TRBJ2-5	CASRFGTYDQYF
TRBV5-1	NA	TRBJ2-1	CASSLVGVGSYNEQFF
TRBV10-3	NA	TRBJ1-2	CAISFRTSYGYTF
TRBV6-2/TRBV6-3	NA	NA	CASSYPRRGQETQYF
TRBV29-1	TRBD2	TRBJ2-1	CSAPGLAGLSSYNEQFF
TRBV9	NA	TRBJ2-3	CASSGGAGPTDTQYF
TRBV27	NA	NA	CASSVRGGDYEQYF
TRBV20-1	NA	TRBJ2-5	CSARRRVETQYF
TRBV3-1	NA	TRBJ2-3	CASSFYGDTQYF
TRBV29-1	TRBD1	TRBJ2-7	CSVEWDRGSLRYEQYF
TRBV20-1	TRBD2	TRBJ2-5	CSAQLTPWTGLTPNEQYF
TRBV15	NA	TRBJ2-3	CATSGERQRPDTQYF
TRBV20-1	NA	TRBJ1-2	CSAPTEDGYTF
TRBV10-2	NA	TRBJ1-2	CASSEGGPTGGTGNYGYTF
TRBV18	NA	TRBJ1-5	CASSPLSDQPQHF
TRBV20-1	NA	TRBJ1-1	CSARVAPRHTEAFF
TRBV9	NA	TRBJ1-2	CASSVNPSQGYGYTF
TRBV6-6	NA	TRBJ2-1	CASRQTGNNEQFF
TRBV20-1	NA	TRBJ2-4	CSARRAGAVLAKNIQYF
TRBV20-1	TRBD1	TRBJ2-5	CSARDSGTGMETQYF
TRBV14	NA	TRBJ2-2	CASSQGVAATGELFF
TRBV5-1	TRBD1	TRBJ1-4	CASSFGQEATNEKLFF
TRBV12-3/TRBV12-4	TRBD1	TRBJ1-1	CASSPGQGAGNTEAFF
TRBV2	NA	TRBJ2-1	CASRDPLGDEQFF
TRBV20-1	TRBD2	TRBJ2-1	CSARRLAGHSSYNEQFF
TRBV7-2	TRBD2	TRBJ2-1	CASSLGPGTTLNEQFF
TRBV30	NA	TRBJ1-2	CAWRPKGVGYTF
TRBV11-2	NA	TRBJ2-3	CASSLSRWGARTDTQYF
TRBV12-3/TRBV12-4	NA	TRBJ2-7	CASRGGIGQYF
TRBV2	NA	TRBJ2-6	CATSSGQASGANVLTF
TRBV30	TRBD1	TRBJ2-1	CAWTSTGSENEQFF
TRBV4-1	TRBD1	TRBJ1-2	CASSHPTRTGGFYTF
TRBV12-3/TRBV12-4	TRBD2	TRBJ2-7	CASSSQTSGNEQYF
TRBV4-3	NA	TRBJ2-3	CASSQDPGVGADTQYF
TRBV20-1	NA	TRBJ1-4	CSARSLRQGWEKLFF
TRBV27	TRBD2	TRBJ2-5	CASSSGLAGDQYF
TRBV9	NA	TRBJ2-5	CASSGFHGGDILYQETLYF
TRBV7-2	NA	TRBJ2-1	CASSLSRNEQFF
TRBV6-6	NA	TRBJ2-5	CASSQKWAAQYF
TRBV6-6	NA	TRBJ1-1	CASSYEHRNTEAFF
TRBV4-1	NA	TRBJ2-7	CASSQDFASYEQYF
TRBV2	NA	TRBJ2-7	CASSDRLNTYEQYF
TRBV4-3	TRBD1	NA	CASSRKFPGQGAMYEQYF
TRBV5-1	NA	TRBJ2-3	CASSFQGSSGDTQYF
TRBV20-1	NA	TRBJ2-3	CSASRGGLPDTQYF
TRBV24-1	NA	TRBJ1-2	CAVSPGSGTLTF
TRBV2	NA	TRBJ2-3	CASKNTDTQYF
TRBV29-1	TRBD2	TRBJ2-3	CSVGSLAGEDTQYF
TRBV3-1	NA	TRBJ2-5	CASSQSGLSDEQYF